This TCR beta chain was retrieved from a study of blood T cell repertoires in COVID-19. Study in general: COVID-19 samples collected from the United States, Italy and Spain covered acute and convalescent phases. The cDNA or gDNA used as material had been derived from T cells, B-cell-depleted T cells, or PBMCs.

The authors' processing: Researchers report that nucleated cell counts were estimated from reference gene primer amplification. Assay used: immunoSEQ multiplex PCR; TCRdb lists only in-frame clones, some missing. Clone size and the V and J calls come from that table; the DNA yielded D and trimming. Of 100,000 or so clones listed, around 90% are singletons. CDR1 and CDR2 from the germline V gene are SEHNR and FQNEAQ (reference sequence). Trimming shortened V by 0 bases and J by 8 bases, and 13 bases separated the two germline ends. CDR3 length equals 14 residues. This receptor was identified in a woman aged 55-75 years with acute or convalescent COVID-19. The chain recombines TRBV7-9 with TRBJ1-2, with unresolved D. Input material: peripheral blood. CDR3 nucleotide sequence: TGTGCCAGCAGCTTAGCGATGGAGGGTGGCGGCTACACCTTC. Amino acids: CASSLAMEGGGYTF.